Listed here are 32 T cell receptor beta chains from one sample, sequenced in a study of monozygotic twins with inflammatory bowel disease. TCRdb reanalyzed the 5' RACE reads, giving one entry per CDR3 protein sequence and no DNA. In total, the table holds approximately 100,000 distinct CDR3 sequences. Sequencing used blood. All receptors come from a human donor with ulcerative colitis or Crohn's disease, or a healthy co-twin of an affected twin (not recorded which).

The CDR3 sequence is CASSSLRDDPSYEQYF. The V gene is TRBV18, the J gene TRBJ2-7; TCRdb names TRBD1, which stays unverified in the absence of DNA. Germline V lookup: CDR1 KGHSH, CDR2 LQKENI. The CDR3 extends over 16 amino acids.

The chain carries TRBV5-1 and TRBJ2-2; as DNA is missing, the TRBD2 call by TCRdb cannot be tested. CDR1 SGHRS and CDR2 YFSETQ come from the germline V gene. This CDR3 spans 14 amino acids. The CDR3 sequence: CASSSATNTGELFF.

The chain links TRBV5-1 to TRBJ2-7; TCRdb picks TRBD1, but there is no DNA to check that call. Germline CDR1 reads SGHRS; CDR2 reads YFSETQ. This CDR3 is built from 14 residues. CDR3 in amino acids: CASTRVGGDYEQYF.

The rearrangement links TRBV7-9 to TRBJ2-7; as DNA is missing, the TRBD2 call by TCRdb cannot be tested. Germline-derived CDR1 and CDR2 are SEHNR and FQNEAQ (reference sequence). The CDR3 length is 13 residues. CDR3 sequence reads: CASSRANGGEQYF.

This chain connects TRBV7-2 to TRBJ2-4; the D call of TRBD1 rests on TCRdb alone, since no DNA is present to check it. The CDR3 has 19 residues. CDR1 is SGHTA, CDR2 FQGNSA, per germline. The chain's CDR3 is CASSLSGQGILPTKNIQYF.

The chain combines TRBV6-5 with TRBJ1-1. Germline CDR1 and CDR2: MNHEY and SVGAGI. The CDR3 spans 14 residues. CDR3 protein: CASSSAGENTEAFF.

This chain links TRBV27 with TRBJ2-2. Germline V gene lookup returns CDR1 MNHEY and CDR2 SMNVEV (reference sequence). This CDR3 is 14 amino acids long. The chain's CDR3 is CASSFSLNTGELFF.

The chain's CDR3 is CASSYSTGFSGNTIYF. The rearrangement joins TRBV6-5 to TRBJ1-3; TCRdb indicates TRBD1, and absent DNA this call remains unverified. The CDR3 has 16 amino acids. The germline CDR1 and CDR2 sequences are MNHEY and SVGAGI.

This chain connects TRBV5-1 to TRBJ1-4; without DNA, the TCRdb call of TRBD1 cannot be checked. The CDR3 extends over 15 amino acids. Germline V gives CDR1 SGHRS, CDR2 YFSETQ. This chain's CDR3 is CASSLVGTGDEKLFF.

This chain links TRBV9 with TRBJ2-3; TCRdb returns TRBD2, unconfirmable since there is no DNA. Germline CDR1 reads SGDLS; CDR2 reads YYNGEE. This CDR3 is 16 amino acids long. CDR3 protein: CASSNRGSGIGDTQYF.

The rearrangement joins TRBV9 to TRBJ2-3; as DNA is missing, the TRBD2 call by TCRdb cannot be tested. CDR3 length: 15 amino acids. From germline, CDR1 is SGDLS and CDR2 YYNGEE. The CDR3 loop is CASSIDGRRTDTQYF.

The gene calls are TRBV27 and TRBJ2-3; TCRdb selects TRBD2, and the lack of DNA leaves this call unchecked. CDR1 is MNHEY and CDR2 is SMNVEV in the germline V gene (reference sequence). The CDR3 is 18 residues long. The CDR3: CASSFHGLRGLGTDTQYF.

The rearrangement uses TRBV5-5 and TRBJ1-1. The CDR3 sequence is 15 residues long. Germline-derived CDR1 and CDR2 are SGHKS and YYEKEE (reference sequence). This CDR3 is CASSPTRVRNTEAFF. The variable domain in full, completed from reference TRBV5-5 and TRBJ1-1, reads DAGVTQSPTHLIKTRGQQVTLRCSPISGHKSVSWYQQVLGQGPQFIFQYYEKEERGRGNFPDRFSARQFPNYSSELNVNALLLGDSALYLCASSPTRVRNTEAFFGQGTRLTVV.

V gene TRBV5-1 combines with J gene TRBJ2-3; TCRdb names TRBD2, which stays unverified in the absence of DNA. The CDR3 extends over 16 amino acids. Germline values: CDR1 SGHRS, CDR2 YFSETQ. The CDR3 is CASSLGTSEGTDTQYF.

V usage is TRBV27 and J usage is TRBJ2-1; TCRdb's D call, TRBD2, is unchecked because there is no DNA. Per the germline V gene, CDR1 is MNHEY and CDR2 is SMNVEV (reference sequence). This CDR3 comprises 16 residues. CDR3: CASSLEGTAEADGQFF.

The CDR3 here is CASSPRDVGNPYEQYF. The chain has TRBV7-9 and TRBJ2-7; without DNA, the TCRdb call of TRBD1 cannot be checked. The CDR3 is made up of 16 amino acids. Germline values: CDR1 SEHNR, CDR2 FQNEAQ (reference sequence).

The chain couples TRBV14 to TRBJ2-2. The CDR3 is made up of 12 amino acids. Per germline, CDR1 SGHDN and CDR2 FVKESK. This chain's CDR3 is CASSQFPGELFF.

The rearrangement links TRBV5-1 to TRBJ2-7. The CDR3 is 16 residues long. The germline V gene encodes CDR1 SGHRS and CDR2 YFSETQ. The CDR3 loop is CASSLAARASTYEQYF.

CDR3: CSVGGFETEAFF. J is TRBJ1-1 and V is TRBV29-1. CDR1 and CDR2 (germline): SQVTM, ANQGSEA. The CDR3 loop spans 12 amino acids.

The gene calls are TRBV19 and TRBJ1-6. The CDR3 length is 14 residues. CDR1 and CDR2 from the germline V gene are LNHDA and SQIVND (reference sequence). CDR3 residues: CASSPRSENSPLHF.

The chain carries TRBV19 and TRBJ2-5; TCRdb reports TRBD1, a call that lacks DNA to check it against. The CDR3 has 15 residues. Germline lookup yields CDR1 LNHDA and CDR2 SQIVND (reference sequence). CDR3 sequence: CASSIGNRVTETQYF. Looking up the rest from reference TRBV19 and TRBJ2-5 gives the full variable domain: DGGITQSPKYLFRKEGQNVTLSCEQNLNHDAMYWYRQDPGQGLRLIYYSQIVNDFQKGDIAEGYSVSREKKESFPLTVTSAQKNPTAFYLCASSIGNRVTETQYFGPGTRLLVL.

The chain recombines TRBV25-1 with TRBJ2-7. This CDR3 has 13 amino acids. Germline V lookup: CDR1 MGHDK, CDR2 SYGVNS. CDR3 amino acids: CASSESRRGEQYF.

V and J are TRBV7-6 and TRBJ2-7; the D gene TCRdb calls, TRBD1, cannot be checked with no DNA. Germline V gene sequence: CDR1 SGHVS, CDR2 FNYEAQ. This CDR3 has 16 residues. This CDR3 reads CASSLGGGVSSYEQYF.

The chain combines TRBV7-7 with TRBJ1-1. Looked up from germline, CDR1 is SSHAT and CDR2 is FNYEAQ (reference sequence). This CDR3 is 13 amino acids long. Here the CDR3 reads CASSTTQNTEAFF.

V is TRBV7-6 and J is TRBJ2-7; TCRdb proposes TRBD1, but this gene call is untestable without DNA. This CDR3 has 17 residues. In germline, CDR1 is SGHVS, CDR2 FNYEAQ. Here the CDR3 reads CASSSPRARGEPDEQYF.

This sequence joins TRBV7-2 and TRBJ2-7; checking the TCRdb D call of TRBD2 is not possible without DNA. The CDR3 totals 15 residues. Germline CDR1 reads SGHTA; CDR2 reads FQGNSA. The CDR3 is CASSLTSGEPYEQYF.

V is TRBV5-1 and J is TRBJ2-1; TCRdb returns TRBD2, unconfirmable since there is no DNA. This CDR3 is built from 14 residues. Germline V gives CDR1 SGHRS, CDR2 YFSETQ. CDR3 residues: CASSSGLAHNEQFF.

The chain has TRBV5-1 and TRBJ2-1; lacking DNA, the TRBD1 call made by TCRdb goes unchecked. Germline CDR1 is SGHRS and CDR2 is YFSETQ. The CDR3 covers 19 residues. CDR3 region: CASSLAELTGGAPYNEQFF. The entire variable domain, with the rest obtained from reference TRBV5-1 and TRBJ2-1, is as follows: KAGVTQTPRYLIKTRGQQVTLSCSPISGHRSVSWYQQTPGQGLQFLFEYFSETQRNKGNFPGRFSGRQFSNSRSEMNVSTLELGDSALYLCASSLAELTGGAPYNEQFFGPGTRLTVL.

The chain recombines TRBV3-1 with TRBJ1-4; TCRdb indicates TRBD1, and absent DNA this call remains unverified. The CDR3 has 16 residues. Germline V gene data show CDR1 as LGHDT and CDR2 as YNNKEL (reference sequence). The CDR3 spells CASSQDQRGVCEKLFF.

The V call is TRBV28, the J call TRBJ1-2. Per germline, CDR1 MDHEN and CDR2 SYDVKM. The length of the CDR3 is 13 residues. The CDR3 loop is CASSLDGGYGYTF.

CDR3 loop: CASSPSGGNEKLFF. The rearrangement uses TRBV12-3 or TRBV12-4 and TRBJ1-4. The CDR3 length is 14 residues.

V is TRBV20-1 and J is TRBJ2-7; TCRdb names TRBD2, which stays unverified in the absence of DNA. This CDR3 comprises 15 residues. The germline V gene has CDR1 DFQATT and CDR2 SNEGSKA (reference sequence). The CDR3: CSATGTSGSIYEQYF.